The following is a TCR beta chain sequence with its context. Its antigen is still unknown. With 60 Vbeta and 13 Jbeta primers, the PCR was carried out. TCRdb's table, derived via immunoSEQ multiplex PCR, lists solely in-frame clones and lacks some. Among over 150,000 clones, approximately 80% were seen once, and the ten largest hold about 4.3%. The germline CDR1 and CDR2 sequences are SGHVS and FNYEAQ. Trimming at V came to 4 bases and at J to 8 bases, leaving 7 bases not matched to a gene. This CDR3 is built from 13 residues. This sample was taken from a study of cytomegalovirus exposure and HLA in healthy donors. Study results and limitations: Segments of the TCR beta V type were, in most cases, productive about 90% or about 30% of the time in an earlier analysis. Excluded: some indistinguishable V segments such as TRBV6-2 and TRBV6-3.

The V gene is TRBV7-6, the J gene TRBJ1-2; 7 nucleotides align to TRBD1. The sequence was collected from a man aged 25 to 40 in good health and CMV-seronegative. The sequenced sample consisted of PBMCs. In DNA form, the CDR3 reads TGTGCCAGCAGCTCCCTTAAGGGGGCGGGCTACACCTTC. It codes for CASSSLKGAGYTF. Full variable domain (remainder filled in from reference TRBV7-6 and TRBJ1-2): GAGVSQSPRYKVTKRGQDVALRCDPISGHVSLYWYRQALGQGPEFLTYFNYEAQQDKSGLPNDRFSAERPEGSISTLTIQRTEQRDSAMYRCASSSLKGAGYTFGSGTRLTVV.